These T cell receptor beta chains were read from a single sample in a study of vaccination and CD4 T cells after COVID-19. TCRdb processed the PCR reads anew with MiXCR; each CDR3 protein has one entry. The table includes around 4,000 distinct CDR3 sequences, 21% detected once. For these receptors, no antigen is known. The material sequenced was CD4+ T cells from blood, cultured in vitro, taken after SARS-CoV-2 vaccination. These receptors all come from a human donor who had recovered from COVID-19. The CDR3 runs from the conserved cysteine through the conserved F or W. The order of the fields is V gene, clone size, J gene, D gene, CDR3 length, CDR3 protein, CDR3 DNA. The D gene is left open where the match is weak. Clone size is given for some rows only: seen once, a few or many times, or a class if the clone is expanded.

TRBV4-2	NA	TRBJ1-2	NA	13	CASSQDAHYGYTF	TGTGCCAGCAGCCAAGATGCTCACTATGGCTACACCTTC
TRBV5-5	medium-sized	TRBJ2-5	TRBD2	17	CASSSLAGGRFGETQYF	TGTGCCAGCAGCTCACTAGCGGGGGGGCGGTTCGGGGAGACCCAGTACTTC
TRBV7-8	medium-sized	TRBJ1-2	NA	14	CASSLDVESYGYTF	TGTGCCAGCAGCTTAGATGTGGAGAGCTATGGCTACACCTTC
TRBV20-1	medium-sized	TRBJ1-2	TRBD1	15	CSAISTPDREDGYTF	TGCAGTGCTATATCCACCCCCGACAGGGAGGATGGCTACACCTTC
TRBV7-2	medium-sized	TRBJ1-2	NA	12	CASSLREYGYTF	TGTGCCAGCAGCTTAAGGGAATATGGCTACACCTTC
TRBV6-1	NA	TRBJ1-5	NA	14	CASSGGRSYQPQHF	TGTGCCAGCAGCGGAGGGAGGAGCTATCAGCCCCAGCATTTT
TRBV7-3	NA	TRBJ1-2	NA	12	CASSLDNYGYTF	TGTGCCAGCAGCCTAGACAATTATGGCTACACCTTC
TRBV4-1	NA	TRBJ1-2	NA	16	CASSQVQQGQGYGYTF	TGCGCCAGCAGCCAAGTTCAACAGGGTCAGGGCTATGGCTACACCTTC
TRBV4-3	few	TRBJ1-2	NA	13	CASSQGTAYGYTF	TGCGCCAGCAGCCAAGGGACAGCATATGGCTACACCTTC
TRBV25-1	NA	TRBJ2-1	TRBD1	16	CASSIPGTGNDNEQFF	TGTGCCAGCAGTATACCCGGGACAGGGAATGACAATGAGCAGTTCTTC
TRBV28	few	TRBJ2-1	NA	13	CASMRAFSNEQFF	TGTGCCAGCATGCGGGCGTTTTCCAATGAGCAGTTCTTC
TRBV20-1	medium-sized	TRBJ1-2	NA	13	CSARDSRDYGYTF	TGCAGTGCTAGAGACAGCCGGGACTATGGCTACACCTTC
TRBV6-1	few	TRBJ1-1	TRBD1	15	CASSVQGGLDTEAFF	TGTGCCAGCAGCGTCCAAGGGGGCCTAGACACTGAAGCTTTCTTT
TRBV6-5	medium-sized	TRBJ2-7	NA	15	CASSYSAGSSYEQYF	TGTGCCAGCAGTTACTCGGCCGGTTCGAGCTACGAGCAGTACTTC
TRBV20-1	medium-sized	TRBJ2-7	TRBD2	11	CSAGSGTEQYF	TGCAGTGCTGGGAGCGGGACCGAGCAGTACTTC
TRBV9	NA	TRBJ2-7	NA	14	CASSLTGAADEQYF	TGTGCCAGCAGCCTGACAGGTGCTGCGGACGAGCAGTACTTC
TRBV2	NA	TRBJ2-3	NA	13	CASNGPFTDTQYF	TGTGCCAGCAACGGCCCTTTCACAGATACGCAGTATTTT
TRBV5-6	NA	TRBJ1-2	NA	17	CASSLADSPLRPHGYTF	TGTGCCAGCAGCTTGGCCGACTCACCGCTACGACCGCATGGCTACACCTTC
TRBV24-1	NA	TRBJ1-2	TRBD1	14	CATSDPGQNYGYTF	TGTGCCACCAGTGACCCGGGACAGAACTATGGCTACACCTTC
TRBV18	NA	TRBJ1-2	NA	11	CASFAGYGYTF	TGTGCCAGCTTTGCAGGGTATGGCTACACCTTC
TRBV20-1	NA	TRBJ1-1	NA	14	CSARGGGRGAEAFF	TGCAGTGCTAGAGGGGGGGGTAGGGGCGCTGAAGCTTTCTTT
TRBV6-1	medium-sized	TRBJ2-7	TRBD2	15	CASRGGLASSYEQYF	TGTGCCAGCAGAGGGGGACTAGCGAGCTCCTACGAGCAGTACTTC
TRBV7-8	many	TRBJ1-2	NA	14	CASSFQDIAYGYTF	TGTGCCAGCAGCTTTCAGGACATCGCTTATGGCTACACCTTC
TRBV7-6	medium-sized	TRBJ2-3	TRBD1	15	CASSSGDRGQDTQYF	TGTGCCAGCAGCTCCGGGGACAGGGGGCAAGATACGCAGTATTTT
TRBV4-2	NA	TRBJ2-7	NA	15	CASSQTRILSYEQYF	TGTGCCAGCAGCCAAACCAGAATACTCTCCTACGAGCAGTACTTC
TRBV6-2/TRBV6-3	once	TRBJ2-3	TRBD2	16	CASSTRLAGGSDTQYF	TGTGCCAGCAGTACCCGACTAGCGGGGGGTTCGGATACGCAGTATTTT